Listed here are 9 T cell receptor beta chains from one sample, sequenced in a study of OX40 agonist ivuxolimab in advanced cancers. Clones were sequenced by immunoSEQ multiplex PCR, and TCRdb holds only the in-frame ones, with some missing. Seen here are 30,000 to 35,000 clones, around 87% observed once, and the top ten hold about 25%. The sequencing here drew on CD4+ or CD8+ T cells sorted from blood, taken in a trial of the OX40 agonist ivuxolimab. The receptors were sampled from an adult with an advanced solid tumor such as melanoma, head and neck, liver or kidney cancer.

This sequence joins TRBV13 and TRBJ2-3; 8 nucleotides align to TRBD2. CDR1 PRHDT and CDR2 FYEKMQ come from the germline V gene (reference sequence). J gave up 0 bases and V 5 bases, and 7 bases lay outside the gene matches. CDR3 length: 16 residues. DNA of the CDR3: TGTGCCAGCAGCCTCCGACTAGCGATGAGCACAGATACGCAGTATTTT. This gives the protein CASSLRLAMSTDTQYF.

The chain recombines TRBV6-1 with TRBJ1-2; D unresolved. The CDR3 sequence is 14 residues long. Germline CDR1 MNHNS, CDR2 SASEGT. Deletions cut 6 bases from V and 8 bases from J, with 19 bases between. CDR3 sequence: CASRTYGQVEGYTF. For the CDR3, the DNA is TGTGCCAGCAGAACCTACGGGCAGGTGGAGGGCTACACCTTC.

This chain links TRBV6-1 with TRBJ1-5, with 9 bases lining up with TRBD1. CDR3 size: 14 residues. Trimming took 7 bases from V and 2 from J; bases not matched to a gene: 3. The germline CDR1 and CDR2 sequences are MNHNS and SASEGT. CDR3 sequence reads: CASIGTGRNQPQHF. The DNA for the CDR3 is TGTGCCAGCATAGGGACAGGGCGCAATCAGCCCCAGCATTTT.

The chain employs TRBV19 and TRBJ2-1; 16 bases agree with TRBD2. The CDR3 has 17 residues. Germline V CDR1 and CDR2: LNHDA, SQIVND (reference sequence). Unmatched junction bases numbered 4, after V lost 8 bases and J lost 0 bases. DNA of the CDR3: TGTGCCAGTCCGGGACTAGCGGGAGGGAGCTCCTACAATGAGCAGTTCTTC. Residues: CASPGLAGGSSYNEQFF. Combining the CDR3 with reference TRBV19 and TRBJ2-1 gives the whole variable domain DGGITQSPKYLFRKEGQNVTLSCEQNLNHDAMYWYRQDPGQGLRLIYYSQIVNDFQKGDIAEGYSVSREKKESFPLTVTSAQKNPTAFYLCASPGLAGGSSYNEQFFGPGTRLTVL.

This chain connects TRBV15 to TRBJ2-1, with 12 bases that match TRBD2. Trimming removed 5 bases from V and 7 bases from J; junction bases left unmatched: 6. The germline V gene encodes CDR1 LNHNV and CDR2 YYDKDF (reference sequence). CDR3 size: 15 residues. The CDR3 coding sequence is TGTGCCACCAGCCCGACTAGCGGGAGCCAAAATGAGCAGTTCTTC. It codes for CATSPTSGSQNEQFF.

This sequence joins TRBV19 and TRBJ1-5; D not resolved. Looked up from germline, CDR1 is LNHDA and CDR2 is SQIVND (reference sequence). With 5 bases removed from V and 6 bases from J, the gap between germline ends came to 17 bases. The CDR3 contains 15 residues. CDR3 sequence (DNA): TGTGCCAGTAGTTCCCAGGCCACCCTGGGTCAGCCCCAGCATTTT. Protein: CASSSQATLGQPQHF.

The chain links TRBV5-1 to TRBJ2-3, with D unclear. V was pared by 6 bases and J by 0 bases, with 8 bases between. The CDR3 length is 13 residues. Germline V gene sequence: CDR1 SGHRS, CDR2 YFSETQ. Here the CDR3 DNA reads TGCGCCAGCAAGCGTACTAGCACAGATACGCAGTATTTT. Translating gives CASKRTSTDTQYF.

CDR3 DNA sequence: TGTGCCAGTAGTATTTGGGGTTCTGGGGCCAACGTCCTGACTTTC. The encoded protein is CASSIWGSGANVLTF. This sequence joins TRBV19 and TRBJ2-6; D uncertain. V lost 3 bases to trimming and J lost 1 base, with 7 bases between them. The CDR3 is made up of 15 amino acids. Germline V gene data show CDR1 as LNHDA and CDR2 as SQIVND (reference sequence).

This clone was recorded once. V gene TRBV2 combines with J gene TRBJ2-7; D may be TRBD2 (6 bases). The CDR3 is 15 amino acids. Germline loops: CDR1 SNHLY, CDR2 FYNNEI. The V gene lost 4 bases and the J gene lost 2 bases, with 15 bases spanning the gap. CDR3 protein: CASSASRGSAYEQYF. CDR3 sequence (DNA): TGTGCCAGCAGTGCTAGTCGGGGGTCGGCCTACGAGCAGTACTTC.